These 31 T cell receptor beta chains came from one sample sequenced in a study of cytomegalovirus exposure and HLA in healthy donors. Repertoires were generated with immunoSEQ multiplex PCR, while TCRdb's copy carries only in-frame clones and drops some. The sample shows approximately 190,000 clones, approximately 80% of them seen only once. Sequencing was performed on PBMCs. The receptors shown here come from a woman aged 30 to 39 in good health and CMV-seropositive.

The gene calls are TRBV6-1 and TRBJ1-2; D uncertain. In germline, CDR1 is MNHNS, CDR2 SASEGT. The CDR3 covers 12 residues. V dropped 1 base and J dropped 4 bases, with 4 bases sitting between them. The CDR3 nucleotides are TGTGCCAGCAGTGAAGGTCTCTATGGCTACACCTTC. Protein sequence: CASSEGLYGYTF.

V usage is TRBV15 and J usage is TRBJ2-2, with TRBD1 identical over 11 bases. Germline CDR1 and CDR2: LNHNV and YYDKDF (reference sequence). With V trimmed by 3 bases and J by 7 bases, 1 base remained unmatched. The CDR3 contains 14 residues. In DNA, the CDR3 is TGTGCCACCAGCAGGGGACAGGGGGTCGGGGAGCTGTTTTTT. Translating gives CATSRGQGVGELFF.

The V gene is TRBV6-5, the J gene TRBJ1-1; 9 bases agree with TRBD1. Germline CDR1 and CDR2: MNHEY and SVGAGI. After removal of 4 bases from V and 7 bases from J, the junction contained 10 bases not matched to a gene. This CDR3 is 15 amino acids long. The CDR3 coding sequence is TGTGCCAGCAGTTCCGCGGACAGGGGATTCGGTGAAGCTTTCTTT. As protein: CASSSADRGFGEAFF.

The chain is built from TRBV7-6 and TRBJ2-2, with D possibly TRBD2 on 6 matching bases. Per germline, CDR1 SGHVS and CDR2 FNYEAQ. With 5 bases removed from V and 4 bases from J, the gap between germline ends came to 11 bases. This CDR3 region has 14 residues. In DNA, the CDR3 is TGTGCCAGCAGCCCCCGGGAGATCACCGGGGAGCTGTTTTTT. Protein: CASSPREITGELFF.

This chain uses TRBV9 with TRBJ2-7; a weak D match, TRBD2 (6 bases). The CDR3 contains 13 residues. Germline CDR1 and CDR2: SGDLS and YYNGEE. Trimming left V 4 bases short and J 4 bases short, with 12 bases between. The CDR3 sequence: CASSPRLEYEQYF. The CDR3 coding sequence is TGTGCCAGCAGCCCCAGACTAGAGTACGAGCAGTACTTC.

The chain joins TRBV5-6 to TRBJ1-2, with a tentative D call TRBD1 (5 bases). The CDR3 length is 14 residues. Germline-derived CDR1 and CDR2 are SGHDT and YYEEEE. The V gene lost 3 bases and the J gene lost 4 bases, with 13 bases spanning the gap. CDR3 in DNA: TGTGCCAGCAGCTCCTGGGGGGGTCTCTATGGCTACACCTTC. Encoded protein: CASSSWGGLYGYTF.

This clone was seen only a few times. The rearrangement links TRBV6-6 to TRBJ1-5; a possible D gene is TRBD1 (6 bases). This CDR3 spans 16 amino acids. Looked up from germline, CDR1 is MNHNY and CDR2 is SVGAGI (reference sequence). V was clipped by 4 bases and J by 1 base, with 14 bases between them. The CDR3 DNA reads as TGTGCCAGCAGTTCTTCACAGGGACCCAGCAATCAGCCCCAGCATTTT. Its protein is CASSSSQGPSNQPQHF.

Written as DNA, the CDR3 is TGTGCCAGCAGCTTTACAGCCGGGGGGATCAATGAGCAGTTCTTC. This encodes CASSFTAGGINEQFF. The gene calls are TRBV7-3 and TRBJ2-1, with 7 bases that match TRBD2. V gave up 3 bases and J gave up 6 bases; unmatched junction bases: 8. The length of the CDR3 is 15 residues. Per germline, CDR1 SGHTA and CDR2 FQGTGA.

This clone was observed a handful of times. The V and J genes are TRBV7-9 and TRBJ2-2, with D perhaps matching TRBD2 (5 bases). Germline CDR1 and CDR2: SEHNR and FQNEAQ (reference sequence). Trimming pared 2 bases from V and 7 bases from J, leaving 11 bases between. CDR3 size: 14 residues. CDR3 sequence (DNA): TGTGCCAGCAGCTTAAATTCGGGGAACGGGGAGCTGTTTTTT. It specifies CASSLNSGNGELFF.

Worth noting for this clone: The same CDR3 arises from other DNA sequences in this sample as well. The V gene is TRBV5-1, the J gene TRBJ1-5, with 9 bases fitting TRBD1. CDR1 and CDR2 (germline): SGHRS, YFSETQ. Trimming removed 0 bases from V and 2 bases from J; junction bases left unmatched: 0. The CDR3 is made up of 15 amino acids. CDR3 nucleotide sequence: TGCGCCAGCAGCTTGGGACAGGGGGGCAATCAGCCCCAGCATTTT. Protein product: CASSLGQGGNQPQHF.

CDR3 in DNA: TGTGCCAGCAGTATGGACAGGGGGACTGAAAAACTGTTTTTT. Protein: CASSMDRGTEKLFF. The chain carries TRBV27 and TRBJ1-4, with TRBD1 identical over 10 bases. Per the germline V gene, CDR1 is MNHEY and CDR2 is SMNVEV (reference sequence). Losses at the gene ends were 5 bases for V and 7 bases for J; bases not matched to a gene: 4. The CDR3 loop spans 14 amino acids.

This rearrangement joins TRBV2 to TRBJ2-5; weak D call: TRBD2 (5 bases). The CDR3 spans 16 residues. Trimming shortened V by 6 bases and J by 2 bases, and 19 bases separated the two germline ends. Germline lookup yields CDR1 SNHLY and CDR2 FYNNEI. DNA of the CDR3: TGTGCCAGCAGCGAAACTATCGGGGTGTCGCAAGAGACCCAGTACTTC. This gives the protein CASSETIGVSQETQYF. The whole variable domain, filled in from reference TRBV2 and TRBJ2-5, reads EPEVTQTPSHQVTQMGQEVILRCVPISNHLYFYWYRQILGQKVEFLVSFYNNEISEKSEIFDDQFSVERPDGSNFTLKIRSTKLEDSAMYFCASSETIGVSQETQYFGPGTRLLVL.

This clone was observed a single time. This CDR3 reads CASTGGRAAFF. CDR3 nucleotide sequence: TGTGCCAGCACGGGGGGGCGCGCAGCTTTCTTT. The V gene is TRBV28, the J gene TRBJ1-1, with D perhaps TRBD1 (6 bases). This CDR3 region has 11 residues. Trimming cost V 7 bases and J 10 bases, with 13 bases left between them. Germline CDR1 reads MDHEN; CDR2 reads SYDVKM.

The chain employs TRBV27 and TRBJ2-2, with D perhaps TRBD2 (5 bases). CDR3 length: 18 residues. Trimming left V 3 bases short and J 1 base short, with 18 bases between. Per germline, CDR1 MNHEY and CDR2 SMNVEV (reference sequence). CDR3 amino acids: CASSFLPSGLQNTGELFF. In nucleotides, the CDR3 is TGTGCCAGCAGTTTTCTGCCAAGCGGCTTGCAGAACACCGGGGAGCTGTTTTTT.

The chain combines TRBV7-9 with TRBJ2-6; 7 bases are shared with TRBD1. V trimming: 2 bases; J trimming: 0 bases; junction bases outside the gene matches: 10. Germline CDR1 is SEHNR and CDR2 is FQNEAQ (reference sequence). CDR3 length: 19 residues. The CDR3 region has the DNA TGTGCCAGCAGCTTATTGGGACAGAGCATAAGCTCTGGGGCCAACGTCCTGACTTTC. Translation gives CASSLLGQSISSGANVLTF.

The chain combines TRBV20-1 with TRBJ2-7, with TRBD2 as a possible D gene (5 bases). Trimming stripped 1 base from V and 6 bases from J, with 7 bases between. The CDR3 runs to 11 residues. Germline CDR1 and CDR2: DFQATT and SNEGSKA (reference sequence). CDR3 coding DNA: TGCAGTGCTAGAGGAGGGTCCGAGCAGTACTTC. Its translation: CSARGGSEQYF.

V is TRBV30 and J is TRBJ2-1, with 11 bases fitting TRBD2. After removal of 4 bases from V and 0 bases from J, the junction contained 11 bases not matched to a gene. The CDR3 runs 18 residues. Germline CDR1 GTSNPN, CDR2 SVGIG (reference sequence). CDR3 region: CAWTQGTSGRSSYNEQFF. The CDR3 region has the DNA TGTGCCTGGACGCAGGGGACTAGCGGACGAAGCTCCTACAATGAGCAGTTCTTC.

The genes are TRBV7-9 and TRBJ1-4, with a weak D call TRBD1 (6 bases). Germline V lookup: CDR1 SEHNR, CDR2 FQNEAQ (reference sequence). CDR3 length equals 16 residues. V was cut by 3 bases and J by 2 bases, with 13 bases left in between. This CDR3 reads CASSLAGGRTNEKLFF. Written as DNA, the CDR3 is TGTGCCAGCAGCTTGGCCGGGGGGCGGACTAATGAAAAACTGTTTTTT.

The J gene is TRBJ2-3, the V gene TRBV27, with 8 bases fitting TRBD2. The CDR3 is 17 residues long. V lost 1 base, J lost 4 bases, and 10 bases stayed unmatched. The germline gives CDR1 MNHEY, CDR2 SMNVEV (reference sequence). The CDR3 loop reads CASSLFPVREEADTQYF. CDR3 DNA: TGTGCCAGCAGTTTATTTCCGGTGCGGGAGGAGGCAGATACGCAGTATTTT.

This chain joins TRBV6-5 and TRBJ2-7; a possible D gene is TRBD1 (6 bases). Germline V CDR1 and CDR2: MNHEY, SVGAGI. The CDR3 is made up of 16 amino acids. Trimming took off 0 bases at V and 1 base at J, with 13 bases between the two ends. The CDR3 nucleotides are TGTGCCAGCAGTTACTCGCATAGGACAGTTTCCTACGAGCAGTACTTC. Amino acid sequence: CASSYSHRTVSYEQYF.

This clone was detected only once. The chain has TRBV29-1 and TRBJ2-1; 8 bases are a match to TRBD1. With V trimmed by 6 bases and J by 3 bases, 7 bases remained unmatched. This CDR3 is built from 14 residues. Germline V gene lookup returns CDR1 SQVTM and CDR2 ANQGSEA. In DNA, the CDR3 is TGCAGCGTAATCCGACAGGGGTTCTACAATGAGCAGTTCTTC. Translating gives CSVIRQGFYNEQFF.

This clone was detected only a few times. This chain connects TRBV30 to TRBJ1-5; 9 positions agree with TRBD1. The CDR3 consists of 13 residues. The junction had 2 bases not matched to a gene; V was cut back by 2 bases and J by 6 bases. Germline V gene lookup returns CDR1 GTSNPN and CDR2 SVGIG (reference sequence). CDR3 sequence: CAWSRQGGQPQHF. As DNA, the CDR3 is TGTGCCTGGAGTCGACAGGGGGGTCAGCCCCAGCATTTT.

This clone was detected once. The chain employs TRBV2 and TRBJ2-3; 7 positions match TRBD2. CDR3 length: 17 residues. Germline V gene lookup returns CDR1 SNHLY and CDR2 FYNNEI. Trimming at V came to 2 bases and at J to 2 bases, leaving 10 bases not matched to a gene. CDR3 DNA sequence: TGTGCCAGCAGTGAATCGGGAGCTAGCGGATCCACAGATACGCAGTATTTT. The encoded protein is CASSESGASGSTDTQYF.

The J gene is TRBJ1-5, the V gene TRBV2; possibly TRBD1 for D (5 bases). Trimming pared 3 bases from V and 6 bases from J, leaving 12 bases between. Germline CDR1 is SNHLY and CDR2 is FYNNEI. The CDR3 extends over 14 amino acids. The CDR3 protein is CASSDRVGSQPQHF. CDR3 nucleotide sequence: TGTGCCAGCAGTGACAGGGTGGGTAGTCAGCCCCAGCATTTT.

The chain employs TRBV2 and TRBJ1-5; possibly TRBD1 for D (5 bases). V was shortened by 6 bases and J by 5 bases, with 8 bases between the two germline ends. CDR1 and CDR2 from the germline V gene are SNHLY and FYNNEI. CDR3 size: 12 residues. This chain's CDR3 is CASRGGDQPQHF. In DNA form, the CDR3 reads TGTGCCAGCAGAGGAGGGGATCAGCCCCAGCATTTT.

The chain links TRBV6-5 to TRBJ2-7; maybe TRBD2 (5 bases). Between the trimmed V and J ends, which lost 5 bases and 4 bases, there was a span of 15 bases. Germline V CDR1 and CDR2: MNHEY, SVGAGI. The CDR3 totals 14 residues. The CDR3 coding sequence is TGTGCCAGCAGTACTAGGACTCCCCCTTACGAGCAGTACTTC. It translates to CASSTRTPPYEQYF.

The gene calls are TRBV5-4 and TRBJ1-1, with D maybe TRBD1 (5 bases). Germline V gene sequence: CDR1 SGHNT, CDR2 YYREEE (reference sequence). The V end was cut by 4 bases, the J end by 1 base, with 8 bases between. The CDR3 is 13 amino acids. CDR3 region: CASSGQGNTEAFF. In DNA form, the CDR3 reads TGTGCCAGCAGCGGGCAGGGGAACACTGAAGCTTTCTTT.

The DNA of the CDR3 is TGTGCCAGCAGGGACAGCAACTCTGGAAACACCATATATTTT. Translation gives CASRDSNSGNTIYF. This chain connects TRBV6-6 to TRBJ1-3; possibly TRBD1 for D (6 bases). V lost 6 bases and J lost 0, with 9 bases in between. The CDR3 length is 14 residues. The germline V gene encodes CDR1 MNHNY and CDR2 SVGAGI (reference sequence).

The chain recombines TRBV13 with TRBJ2-3, with D possibly TRBD1 on 5 matching bases. Trimming shortened V by 5 bases and J by 2 bases, and 14 bases separated the two germline ends. CDR1 is PRHDT, CDR2 FYEKMQ, per germline (reference sequence). The length of the CDR3 is 15 residues. The CDR3 sequence is CASSVKTEYTDTQYF. CDR3 in DNA: TGTGCCAGCAGCGTAAAGACAGAGTACACAGATACGCAGTATTTT.

In DNA, the CDR3 is TGTGCCAGCAGTCGGACAGGAAGAGATCAGCCCCAGCATTTT. This gives the protein CASSRTGRDQPQHF. The chain has TRBV2 and TRBJ1-5; 7 bases line up with TRBD1. The junction had 6 bases not matched to a gene; V was cut back by 5 bases and J by 5 bases. Germline CDR1 and CDR2: SNHLY and FYNNEI. The CDR3 covers 14 residues.

The chain carries TRBV6-5 and TRBJ2-3; 10 bases align to TRBD2. Germline V gene lookup returns CDR1 MNHEY and CDR2 SVGAGI. The CDR3 has 14 amino acids. V lost 2 bases to trimming and J lost 11 bases; unmatched junction nucleotides: 7. CDR3 bases: TGTGCCAGCAGTTACCCCGGACTAGCGGAGGGGCAGTATTTT. Translation: CASSYPGLAEGQYF.